This T cell receptor beta chain was identified in a study of shared clonotypes between healthy human individuals. Study findings and constraints: Generally, estimated richness proved larger in naive subsets than it did in memory subsets. The study drew on few donors, limiting represented genetic and exposure-history diversity.

This clone was seen more than once but under ten times. Its cognate antigen is unknown. V was pared by 1 base and J by 1 base, with 8 bases between. From germline, CDR1 is MDHEN and CDR2 SYDVKM. This CDR3 region has 15 residues. The sorted-subset replicate PCRs were given about 200 ng DNA, which is 30,000 to 35,000 T cell genomes. Under the authors' procedure: ImmunoSEQ gave junction-only sequences without quality scores, so filtering differed. TCRdb keeps only in-frame clones here, not all; method: immunoSEQ multiplex PCR. The D gene and trimming were derived from the DNA, and the V and J assignments and clone size from that table. The sample has 2.3 million or so clones; approximately 95% are singletons.

Sequenced sample: naive CD4+ T cells from PBMCs. The subset: CD45RA+ positively selected. This receptor was identified in a man younger than 35 in good health. Some clones in this sample may be carry-over from other donors' samples. The gene calls are TRBV28 and TRBJ1-5; D is ambiguous. CDR3 nucleotides: TGTGCCAGCAGTTTATATCGGCTCAGCAATCAGCCCCAGCATTTT. It encodes CASSLYRLSNQPQHF.